Reported below is one TCR beta chain. Antigen specificity is unknown. CDR1 and CDR2 (germline): GTSNPN, SVGIG (reference sequence). V lost 2 bases to trimming and J lost 1 base, with 8 bases between them. The CDR3 is 13 residues long. This specimen belongs to a study of high-grade serous ovarian cancer treatment subgroups. Study-level information: Mean per sample: approximately 14,000 reads, several thousand unique TCR beta rearrangements.

The data were produced by immunoSEQ multiplex PCR, yet TCRdb's version contains in-frame clones alone and is incomplete. The table has some 15,000 clones, about 90% seen once. Tumor tissue was taken before any definitive surgery or chemotherapy was given. Study results and limitations: Higher neoantigen levels went with greater TCR clonal relatedness. Repertoire similarity ranged 0.11 to 0.79 between tumors of one patient. CDR1 and CDR2 were left unanalyzed; analyses focused on CDR3.

This chain uses TRBV30 with TRBJ1-1; D gene uncertain. This receptor was identified in a human donor with high-grade serous ovarian cancer. Sequencing used tumor tissue. CDR3 DNA: TGTGCCTGGAGTACTTCTCCGAACACTGAAGCTTTCTTT. It encodes CAWSTSPNTEAFF.